This T cell receptor (beta chain) stems from a study of CD8 T cells in Susac syndrome. Random hexamers were used to reverse transcribe an amount of about 0.45 to 1 ug RNA. In TCRdb, the immunoSEQ multiplex PCR reads were re-called with MiXCR into one record per CDR3 protein. The data contain around 130,000 distinct CDR3 sequences, around 90% of them singletons. The V gene lost 3 bases and the J gene lost 1 base, with 6 bases spanning the gap. Germline V gene sequence: CDR1 KGHSH, CDR2 LQKENI. The CDR3 is 13 residues long. The TCR was taken from a human donor with multiple sclerosis. V is TRBV18 and J is TRBJ1-1; no reliable D call. Sequenced material: CD8+ T cells from PBMCs. In DNA form, the CDR3 reads TGTGCCAGCTCACCCCCAGAGAACACTGAAGCTTTCTTT. Its translation is CASSPPENTEAFF.